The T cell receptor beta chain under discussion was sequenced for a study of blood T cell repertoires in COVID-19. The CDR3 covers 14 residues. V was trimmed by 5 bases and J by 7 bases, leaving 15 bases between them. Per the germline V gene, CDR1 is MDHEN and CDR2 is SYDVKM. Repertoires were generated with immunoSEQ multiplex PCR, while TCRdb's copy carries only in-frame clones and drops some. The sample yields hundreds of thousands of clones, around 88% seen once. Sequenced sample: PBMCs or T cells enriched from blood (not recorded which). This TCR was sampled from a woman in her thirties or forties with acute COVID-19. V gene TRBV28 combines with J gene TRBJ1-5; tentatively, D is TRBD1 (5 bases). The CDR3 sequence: CASSEWGEGQPQHF. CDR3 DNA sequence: TGTGCCAGCAGTGAGTGGGGGGAAGGGCAGCCCCAGCATTTT.